The present T cell receptor beta chain was sequenced within a study of blood T cell repertoires in COVID-19. Study-wide context: COVID-19 samples from acute and convalescent phases originated in the United States, Italy and Spain. The cDNA or gDNA used as material had been derived from T cells, B-cell-depleted T cells, or PBMCs.

Authors' data handling: Estimated nucleated cell counts came from reference gene primer amplification. Data came from immunoSEQ multiplex PCR; TCRdb stores just in-frame clones and leaves some out. For V, J and clone size, that table is used; D and trimming come from the DNA. The table records 55,000 to 80,000 clones, 74% of them present only once. V shed 0 bases and J shed 6 bases, with 13 bases lying between them. This CDR3 has 14 amino acids. Germline V lookup: CDR1 SGDLS, CDR2 YYNGEE. The sequenced sample consisted of peripheral blood. The sequence came from an elderly woman with acute or convalescent COVID-19. The J gene is TRBJ2-7, the V gene TRBV9, with no clear D. The CDR3 nucleotides are TGTGCCAGCAGCGTAGGTCCATCTAGTGGCGAGCAGTACTTC. Residues: CASSVGPSSGEQYF.